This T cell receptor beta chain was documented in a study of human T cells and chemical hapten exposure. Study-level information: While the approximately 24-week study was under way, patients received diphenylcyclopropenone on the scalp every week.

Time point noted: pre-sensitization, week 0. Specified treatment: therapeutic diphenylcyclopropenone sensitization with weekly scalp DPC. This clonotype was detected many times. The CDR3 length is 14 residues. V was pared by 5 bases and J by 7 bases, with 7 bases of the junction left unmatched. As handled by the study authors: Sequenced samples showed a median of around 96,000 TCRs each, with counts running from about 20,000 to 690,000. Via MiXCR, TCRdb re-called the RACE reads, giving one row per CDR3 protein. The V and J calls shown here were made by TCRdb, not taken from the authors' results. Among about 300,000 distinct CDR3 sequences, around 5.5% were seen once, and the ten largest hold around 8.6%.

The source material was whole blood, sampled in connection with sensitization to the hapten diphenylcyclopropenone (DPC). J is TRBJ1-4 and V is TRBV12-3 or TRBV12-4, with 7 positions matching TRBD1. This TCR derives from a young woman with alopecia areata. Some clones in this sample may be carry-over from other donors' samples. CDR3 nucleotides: TGTGCCAGCAGTCACAGGGGAGTGGGTGAAAAACTGTTTTTT. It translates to CASSHRGVGEKLFF.